The clone carrying this T cell receptor (beta chain) came up once. The antigen remains unidentified. This entry belongs to a study of T-cell reconstitution after alpha-beta-depleted transplantation in children. Germline CDR1 is SGHKS and CDR2 is YYEKEE (reference sequence). This CDR3 is built from 15 residues. V shed 4 bases, J shed 2 bases, and the junction held 9 bases outside the gene matches. The library targeted TCRbeta and was prepared with unique molecular identifiers. TCRdb reprocessed the PCR reads via MiXCR and lists one record per CDR3 protein. The sample has about a million distinct CDR3 sequences, about 29% seen once; the top ten hold roughly 27%. Study-wide findings and caveats: The origin of alpha-beta T cells about two months after transplant was reportedly several hundred expanded graft clones. Once a year had passed after transplant, T-cell counts and diversity came mostly from newly produced T cells.

The receptor was derived from a boy under two years old who had a stem cell transplant for SCID, so the T cells may come from the graft donor. The source was PBMCs, mostly from graft donor cells, collected 360 days after TCRalphabeta/CD19-depleted stem cell transplant. The chain combines TRBV5-5 with TRBJ2-7; 7 nucleotides line up with TRBD2. The CDR3 DNA follows: TGTGCCAGCAGCGGGACGGGGGGACCTCCCTACGAGCAGTACTTC. This translates into CASSGTGGPPYEQYF.